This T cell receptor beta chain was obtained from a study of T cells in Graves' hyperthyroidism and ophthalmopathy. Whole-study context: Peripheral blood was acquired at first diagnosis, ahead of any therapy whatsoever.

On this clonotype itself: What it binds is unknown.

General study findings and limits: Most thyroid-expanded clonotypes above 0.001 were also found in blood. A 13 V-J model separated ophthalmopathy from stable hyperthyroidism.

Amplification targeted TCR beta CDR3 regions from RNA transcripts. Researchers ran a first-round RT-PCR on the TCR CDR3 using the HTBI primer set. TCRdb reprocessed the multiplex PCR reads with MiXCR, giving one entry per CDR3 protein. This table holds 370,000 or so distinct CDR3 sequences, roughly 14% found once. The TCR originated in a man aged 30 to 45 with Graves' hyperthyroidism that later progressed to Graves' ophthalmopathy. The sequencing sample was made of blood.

CDR3 residues: CASSQEDRVNEQFF. The CDR3 DNA reads TGCGCCAGCAGCCAAGAGGACAGGGTCAATGAGCAGTTCTTC. J is TRBJ2-1 and V is TRBV4-1, with 8 positions matching TRBD1. From germline, CDR1 is MGHRA and CDR2 YSYEKL. The V and J ends lost 0 bases and 6 bases, in that order; junction bases with no gene match: 1. This CDR3 region has 14 residues.